This T cell receptor (beta chain) was profiled in a study of blood T cell repertoires in COVID-19. Looking at the study overall: Material from acute and convalescent COVID-19 was sourced from the United States, Italy and Spain.

The repertoire was sequenced with immunoSEQ multiplex PCR; TCRdb's copy has only in-frame clones and lacks some. The sample holds 230,000 or so clones, 81% seen once. While infection was still active, Seattle patients were enrolled and then followed longitudinally. The TCR comes from a woman older than 75 with COVID-19, enrolled during active disease. The sequenced sample was peripheral blood.

The CDR3 coding sequence is TGCACTCAAGGGGCTCCCTATGGCTACACCTTC. Amino acids: CTQGAPYGYTF. The rearrangement joins TRBV20-1 to TRBJ1-2; D possibly corresponds to TRBD1 (5 bases). The CDR3 covers 11 residues. Germline V CDR1 and CDR2: DFQATT, SNEGSKA (reference sequence).